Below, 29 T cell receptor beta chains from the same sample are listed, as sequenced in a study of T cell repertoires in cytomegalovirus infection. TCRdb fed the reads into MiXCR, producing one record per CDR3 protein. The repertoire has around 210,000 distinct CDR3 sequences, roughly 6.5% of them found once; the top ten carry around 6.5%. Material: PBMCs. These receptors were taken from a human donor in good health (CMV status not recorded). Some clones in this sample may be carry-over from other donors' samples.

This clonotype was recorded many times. Here the CDR3 reads CSVEGWVQETQYF. In nucleotides, the CDR3 is TGCAGCGTTGAAGGGTGGGTCCAAGAGACCCAGTACTTC. The J gene is TRBJ2-5, the V gene TRBV29-1; D is ambiguous. V lost 1 base and J 1 base, leaving 7 bases between the germline ends. Germline CDR1 reads SQVTM; CDR2 reads ANQGSEA. The CDR3 is 13 amino acids.

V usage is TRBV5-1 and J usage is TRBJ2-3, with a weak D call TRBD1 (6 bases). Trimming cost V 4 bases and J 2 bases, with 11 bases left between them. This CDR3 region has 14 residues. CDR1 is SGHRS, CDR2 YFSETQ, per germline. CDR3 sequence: CASSPDSFTDTQYF. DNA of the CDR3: TGCGCCAGCAGCCCGGACAGCTTCACAGATACGCAGTATTTT.

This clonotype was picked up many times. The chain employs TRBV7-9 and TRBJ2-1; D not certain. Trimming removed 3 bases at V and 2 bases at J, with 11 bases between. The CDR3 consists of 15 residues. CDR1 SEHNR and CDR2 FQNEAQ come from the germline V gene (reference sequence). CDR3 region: CASSFSDVPYNEQFF. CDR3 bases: TGTGCCAGCAGCTTTTCCGACGTTCCCTACAATGAGCAGTTCTTC.

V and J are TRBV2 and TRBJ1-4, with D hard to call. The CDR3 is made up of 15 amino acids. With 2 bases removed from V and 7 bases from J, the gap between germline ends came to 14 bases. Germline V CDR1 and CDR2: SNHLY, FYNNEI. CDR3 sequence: CASSERVGIGEKLFF. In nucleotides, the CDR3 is TGTGCCAGCAGTGAAAGGGTGGGGATTGGTGAAAAACTGTTTTTT.

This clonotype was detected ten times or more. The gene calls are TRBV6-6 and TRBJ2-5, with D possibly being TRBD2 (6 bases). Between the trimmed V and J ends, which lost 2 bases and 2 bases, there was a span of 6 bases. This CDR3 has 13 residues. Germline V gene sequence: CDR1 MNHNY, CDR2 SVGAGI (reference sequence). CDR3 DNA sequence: TGTGCCAGCAGTTACCGGGAGCAAGAGACCCAGTACTTC. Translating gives CASSYREQETQYF.

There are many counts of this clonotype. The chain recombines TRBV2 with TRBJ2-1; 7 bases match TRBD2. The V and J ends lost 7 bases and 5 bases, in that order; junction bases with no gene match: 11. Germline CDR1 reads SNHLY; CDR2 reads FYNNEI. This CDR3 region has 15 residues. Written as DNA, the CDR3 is TGTGCCAGCACCCGGATGCGGGGGATGGACAATGAGCAGTTCTTC. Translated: CASTRMRGMDNEQFF.

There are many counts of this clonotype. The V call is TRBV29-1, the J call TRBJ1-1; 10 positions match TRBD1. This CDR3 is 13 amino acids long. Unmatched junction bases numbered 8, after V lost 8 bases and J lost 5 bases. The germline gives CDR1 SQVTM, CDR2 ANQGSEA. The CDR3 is CSPRQGAGTEAFF. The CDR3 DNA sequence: TGCAGCCCTCGACAGGGGGCCGGAACTGAAGCTTTCTTT. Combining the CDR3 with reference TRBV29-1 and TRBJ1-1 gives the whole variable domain SAVISQKPSRDICQRGTSLTIQCQVDSQVTMMFWYRQQPGQSLTLIATANQGSEATYESGFVIDKFPISRPNLTFSTLTVSNMSPEDSSIYLCSPRQGAGTEAFFGQGTRLTVV.

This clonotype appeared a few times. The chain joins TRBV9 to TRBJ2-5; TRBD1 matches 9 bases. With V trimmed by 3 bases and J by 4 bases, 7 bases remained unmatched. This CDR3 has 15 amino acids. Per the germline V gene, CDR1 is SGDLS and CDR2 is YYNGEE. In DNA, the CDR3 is TGTGCCAGCAGCGATGTGGACAGGGGTGGAGAGACCCAGTACTTC. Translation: CASSDVDRGGETQYF.

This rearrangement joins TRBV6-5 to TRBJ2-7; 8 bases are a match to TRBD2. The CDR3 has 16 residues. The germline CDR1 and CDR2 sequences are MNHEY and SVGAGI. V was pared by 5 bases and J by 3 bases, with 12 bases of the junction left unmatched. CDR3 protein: CASSHSGGLHIYEQYF. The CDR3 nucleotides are TGTGCCAGCAGTCACAGCGGGGGCCTCCACATCTACGAGCAGTACTTC.

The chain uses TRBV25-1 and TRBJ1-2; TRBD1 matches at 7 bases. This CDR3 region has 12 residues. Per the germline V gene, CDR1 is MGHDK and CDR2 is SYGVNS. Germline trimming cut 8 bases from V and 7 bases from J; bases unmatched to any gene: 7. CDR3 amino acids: CASSRGAAGYTF. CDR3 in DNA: TGTGCCAGCTCCAGGGGGGCGGCTGGCTACACCTTC.

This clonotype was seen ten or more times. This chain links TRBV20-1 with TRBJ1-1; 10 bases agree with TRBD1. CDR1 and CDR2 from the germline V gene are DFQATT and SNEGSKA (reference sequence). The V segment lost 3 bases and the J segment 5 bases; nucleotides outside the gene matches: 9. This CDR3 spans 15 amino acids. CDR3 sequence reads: CSARVTGQGKTEAFF. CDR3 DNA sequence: TGCAGTGCTAGGGTGACGGGACAGGGGAAGACTGAAGCTTTCTTT.

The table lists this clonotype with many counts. This CDR3 reads CASSEVARANGYTF. The DNA for the CDR3 is TGTGCCAGCAGTGAAGTTGCCAGGGCAAATGGCTACACCTTC. The gene calls are TRBV25-1 and TRBJ1-2, with D possibly matching TRBD1 (5 bases). The germline V gene encodes CDR1 MGHDK and CDR2 SYGVNS. CDR3 length equals 14 residues. V lost 2 bases to trimming and J lost 6 bases, with 13 bases between them.

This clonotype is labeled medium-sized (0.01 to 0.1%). The DNA of the CDR3 is TGTGCCAGCAGACCGGGACAGCTTGAAGCTTTCTTT. Protein sequence: CASRPGQLEAFF. The gene calls are TRBV7-2 and TRBJ1-1, with 7 bases identical to TRBD1. CDR1 SGHTA and CDR2 FQGNSA come from the germline V gene. CDR3 length equals 12 residues. V gave up 6 bases and J gave up 7 bases; unmatched junction bases: 5. The complete variable domain, with remaining parts taken from reference TRBV7-2 and TRBJ1-1, reads GAGVSQSPSNKVTEKGKDVELRCDPISGHTALYWYRQSLGQGLEFLIYFQGNSAPDKSGLPSDRFSAERTGGSVSTLTIQRTQQEDSAVYLCASRPGQLEAFFGQGTRLTVV.

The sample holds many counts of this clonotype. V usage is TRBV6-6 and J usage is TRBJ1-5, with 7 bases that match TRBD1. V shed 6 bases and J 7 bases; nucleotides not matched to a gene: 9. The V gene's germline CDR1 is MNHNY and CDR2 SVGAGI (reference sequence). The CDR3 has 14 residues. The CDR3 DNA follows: TGTGCCAGCAGGCCACAGGGGAACGGACAGCCCCAGCATTTT. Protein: CASRPQGNGQPQHF.

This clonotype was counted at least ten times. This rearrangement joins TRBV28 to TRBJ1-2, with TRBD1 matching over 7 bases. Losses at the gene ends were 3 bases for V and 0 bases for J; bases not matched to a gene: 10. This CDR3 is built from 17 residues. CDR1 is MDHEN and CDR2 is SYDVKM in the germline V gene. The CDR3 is CASSLGGQGETNYGYTF. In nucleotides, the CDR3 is TGTGCCAGCAGTTTGGGAGGGCAGGGGGAAACTAACTATGGCTACACCTTC.

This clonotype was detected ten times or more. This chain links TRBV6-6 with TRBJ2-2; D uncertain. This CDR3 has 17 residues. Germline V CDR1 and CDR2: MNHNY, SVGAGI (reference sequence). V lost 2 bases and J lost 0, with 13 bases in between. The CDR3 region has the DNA TGTGCCAGCAGTTACCGGAGCCCTTTCGCGAACACCGGGGAGCTGTTTTTT. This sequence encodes CASSYRSPFANTGELFF.

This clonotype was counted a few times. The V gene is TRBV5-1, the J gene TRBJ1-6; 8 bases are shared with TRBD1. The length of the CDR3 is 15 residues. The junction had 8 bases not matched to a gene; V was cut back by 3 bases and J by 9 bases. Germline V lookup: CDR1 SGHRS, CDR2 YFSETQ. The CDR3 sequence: CASSSGQGHGSPLHF. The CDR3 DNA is TGCGCCAGCAGCTCAGGACAGGGACATGGTTCACCCCTCCACTTT. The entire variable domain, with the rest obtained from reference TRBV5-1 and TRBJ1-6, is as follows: KAGVTQTPRYLIKTRGQQVTLSCSPISGHRSVSWYQQTPGQGLQFLFEYFSETQRNKGNFPGRFSGRQFSNSRSEMNVSTLELGDSALYLCASSSGQGHGSPLHFGNGTRLTVT.

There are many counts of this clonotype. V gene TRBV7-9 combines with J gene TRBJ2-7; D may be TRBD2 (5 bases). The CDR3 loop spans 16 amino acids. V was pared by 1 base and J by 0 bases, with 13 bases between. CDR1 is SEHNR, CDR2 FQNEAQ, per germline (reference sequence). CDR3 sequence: CASSLEGLLSSYEQYF. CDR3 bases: TGTGCCAGCAGCTTAGAAGGACTCCTGAGCTCCTACGAGCAGTACTTC.

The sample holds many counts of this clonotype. The CDR3 sequence: CARTQGTPTNEKLFF. Written as DNA, the CDR3 is TGCGCCAGAACCCAGGGGACTCCAACTAATGAAAAACTGTTTTTT. The chain has TRBV23-1 and TRBJ1-4; D perhaps matches TRBD1 (6 bases). TRBV23-1 is classed as an ORF, of uncertain function. Trimming stripped 9 bases from V and 0 bases from J, with 14 bases between. The CDR3 is made up of 15 amino acids.

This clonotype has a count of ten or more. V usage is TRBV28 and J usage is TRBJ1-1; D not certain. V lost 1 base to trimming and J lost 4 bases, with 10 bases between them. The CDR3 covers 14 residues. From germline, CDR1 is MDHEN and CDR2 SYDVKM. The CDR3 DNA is TGTGCCAGCAGTTTATTGGCCCTTGGCACTGAAGCTTTCTTT. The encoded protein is CASSLLALGTEAFF.

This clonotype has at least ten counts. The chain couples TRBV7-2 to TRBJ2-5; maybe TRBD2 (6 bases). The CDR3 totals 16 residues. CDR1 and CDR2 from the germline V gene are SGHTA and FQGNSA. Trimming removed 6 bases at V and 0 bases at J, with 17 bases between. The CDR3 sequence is CASRPGDSGHQETQYF. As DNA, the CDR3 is TGTGCCAGCAGGCCGGGCGATAGCGGTCACCAAGAGACCCAGTACTTC.

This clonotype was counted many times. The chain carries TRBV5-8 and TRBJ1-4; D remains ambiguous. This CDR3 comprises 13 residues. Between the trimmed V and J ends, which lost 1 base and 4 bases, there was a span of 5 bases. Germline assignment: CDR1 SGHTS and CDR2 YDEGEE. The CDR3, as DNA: TGTGCCAGCAGCTTGCGTATTAATGAAAAACTGTTTTTT. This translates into CASSLRINEKLFF.

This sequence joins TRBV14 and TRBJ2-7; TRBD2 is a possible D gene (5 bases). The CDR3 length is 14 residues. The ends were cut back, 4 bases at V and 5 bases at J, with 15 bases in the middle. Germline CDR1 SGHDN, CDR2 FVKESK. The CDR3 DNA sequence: TGTGCCAGCAGCCTCCTCGGGAAGTTGGACGAGCAGTACTTC. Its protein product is CASSLLGKLDEQYF.

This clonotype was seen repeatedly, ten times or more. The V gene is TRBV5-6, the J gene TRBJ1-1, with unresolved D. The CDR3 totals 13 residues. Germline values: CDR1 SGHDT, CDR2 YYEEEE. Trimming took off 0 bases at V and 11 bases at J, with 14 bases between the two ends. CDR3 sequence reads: CASSLGQRERAFF. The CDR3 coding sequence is TGTGCCAGCAGCTTGGGCCAACGGGAGCGGGCTTTCTTT.

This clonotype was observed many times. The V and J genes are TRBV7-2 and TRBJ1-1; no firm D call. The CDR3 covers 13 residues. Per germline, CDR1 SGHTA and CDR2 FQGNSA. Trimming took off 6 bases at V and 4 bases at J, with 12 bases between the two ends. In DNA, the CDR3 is TGTGCCAGCAGGGTGGACCGGCTCACTGAAGCTTTCTTT. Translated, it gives CASRVDRLTEAFF.

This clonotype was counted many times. The CDR3 nucleotides read TGTGCCAGCAGCCCTCGGGACGCAGTCCTGAACACTGAAGCTTTCTTT. The encoded protein is CASSPRDAVLNTEAFF. V and J are TRBV7-8 and TRBJ1-1; D is possibly TRBD1 (5 bases). The CDR3 loop spans 16 amino acids. In germline, CDR1 is SGHVS, CDR2 FQNEAQ. Trimming pared 5 bases from V and 0 bases from J, leaving 16 bases between. The variable domain in full, with the rest retrieved from reference TRBV7-8 and TRBJ1-1, is GAGVSQSPRYKVAKRGQDVALRCDPISGHVSLFWYQQALGQGPEFLTYFQNEAQLDKSGLPSDRFFAERPEGSVSTLKIQRTQQEDSAVYLCASSPRDAVLNTEAFFGQGTRLTVV.

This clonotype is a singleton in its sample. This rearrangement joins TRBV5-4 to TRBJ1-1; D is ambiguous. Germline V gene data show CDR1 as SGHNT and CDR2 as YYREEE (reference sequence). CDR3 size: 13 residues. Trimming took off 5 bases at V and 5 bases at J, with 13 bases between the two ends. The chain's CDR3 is CASSRIGETEAFF. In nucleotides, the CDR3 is TGTGCCAGCAGTAGGATCGGGGAAACTGAAGCTTTCTTT.

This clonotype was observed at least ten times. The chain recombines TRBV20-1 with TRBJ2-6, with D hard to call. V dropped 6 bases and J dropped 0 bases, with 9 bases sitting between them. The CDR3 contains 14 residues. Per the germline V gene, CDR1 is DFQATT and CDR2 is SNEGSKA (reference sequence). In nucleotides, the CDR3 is TGCAGTGCCCAGTATAACTCTGGGGCCAACGTCCTGACTTTC. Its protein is CSAQYNSGANVLTF.

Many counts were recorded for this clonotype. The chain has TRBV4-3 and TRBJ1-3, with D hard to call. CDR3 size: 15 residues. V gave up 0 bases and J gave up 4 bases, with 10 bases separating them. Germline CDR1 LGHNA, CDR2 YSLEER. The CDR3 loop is CASSQDRAAGNTIYF. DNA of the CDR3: TGCGCCAGCAGCCAAGATAGGGCGGCAGGAAACACCATATATTTT.